This T cell receptor beta chain was obtained from a study of a mutant IDH1 vaccine in newly diagnosed glioma. Time point noted: baseline, week 1 (first vaccination visit). Noted treatment: pre-vaccination baseline after standard-of-care therapy. The donors had new WHO grade 3 or 4 astrocytomas; these were IDH1-mutant and ATRX-lost. The CDR3 contains 14 residues. V lost 3 bases and J lost 0, with 5 bases in between. The germline CDR1 and CDR2 sequences are SEHNR and FQNEAQ (reference sequence). The assay was immunoSEQ multiplex PCR, and TCRdb's table has in-frame clones only and misses some. The sample has tens of thousands of clones, 93% seen once.

This receptor was obtained from a middle-aged man with glioma. V is TRBV7-9 and J is TRBJ2-2, with D hard to call. Specimen: PBMCs, collected from a glioma patient treated with radiotherapy, temozolomide or both. CDR3 DNA sequence: TGTGCCAGCAGCTTTTTAGCGAACACCGGGGAGCTGTTTTTT. Protein sequence: CASSFLANTGELFF.